The 26 T cell receptor beta chains in this list originate from one sample, sequenced in a study of T cells after yellow fever vaccination. In TCRdb, the 5' RACE reads were re-called with MiXCR into one record per CDR3 protein. The sample lists around 590,000 distinct CDR3 sequences, about 12% seen once, with approximately 15% in the top ten. This material consisted of PBMCs, taken on the day of the yellow fever booster vaccination. These receptors came from a man aged 25-45 years who received the YFV17D yellow fever vaccine.

The rearrangement joins TRBV20-1 to TRBJ1-5; no clear D. The length of the CDR3 is 13 residues. Trimming removed 0 bases from V and 3 bases from J, with 6 bases in between. In germline, CDR1 is DFQATT, CDR2 SNEGSKA (reference sequence). Written as DNA, the CDR3 is TGCAGTGCTAGAGATCGGATCAATCAGCCCCAGCATTTT. It codes for CSARDRINQPQHF.

This chain uses TRBV7-9 with TRBJ2-7; TRBD1 is a possible D gene (7 bases). The CDR3 extends over 12 amino acids. The V gene lost 5 bases and the J gene lost 9 bases, with 14 bases spanning the gap. The germline CDR1 and CDR2 sequences are SEHNR and FQNEAQ (reference sequence). The CDR3 DNA follows: TGTGCCAGCAGCGAGACCCAGGGGGGGCAGTACTTC. The encoded protein is CASSETQGGQYF.

This clonotype was counted many times. The chain is built from TRBV7-2 and TRBJ2-4, with D possibly TRBD2 on 6 matching bases. V lost 5 bases to trimming and J lost 1 base, with 15 bases between them. CDR1 SGHTA and CDR2 FQGNSA come from the germline V gene. There are 16 residues in the CDR3. CDR3 coding DNA: TGTGCCAGCAGCCGCGGGGCGGCTCGGGCCAAAAACATTCAGTACTTC. Translation: CASSRGAARAKNIQYF.

This chain uses TRBV18 with TRBJ2-2, with TRBD2 identical over 7 bases. The V gene end was trimmed by 3 bases and the J gene end by 0 bases; junction bases not matched to a gene: 4. This CDR3 spans 16 amino acids. Germline CDR1 reads KGHSH; CDR2 reads LQKENI. The CDR3 spells CASSPTSFANTGELFF. The CDR3 DNA reads as TGTGCCAGCTCACCGACTAGCTTCGCGAACACCGGGGAGCTGTTTTTT.

This clonotype showed up just a few times. The chain carries TRBV3-1 and TRBJ2-7; unclear D gene. In germline, CDR1 is LGHDT, CDR2 YNNKEL (reference sequence). This CDR3 has 16 residues. V was trimmed by 3 bases and J by 2 bases, leaving 17 bases between them. CDR3 amino acids: CASSQSFSIRPYEQYF. CDR3 bases: TGTGCCAGCAGCCAGTCCTTTTCAATCCGCCCCTACGAGCAGTACTTC.

The chain recombines TRBV19 with TRBJ2-7, with TRBD2 matching over 7 bases. V lost 0 bases to trimming and J lost 3 bases; unmatched junction nucleotides: 8. The length of the CDR3 is 16 residues. CDR1 is LNHDA and CDR2 is SQIVND in the germline V gene (reference sequence). This CDR3 reads CASSIDRGGRRYEQYF. The DNA of the CDR3 is TGTGCCAGTAGTATAGATCGAGGCGGGAGACGCTACGAGCAGTACTTC.

There are a few counts of this clonotype. This rearrangement joins TRBV20-1 to TRBJ1-1; 9 bases map to TRBD1. The CDR3 loop spans 13 amino acids. Germline lookup yields CDR1 DFQATT and CDR2 SNEGSKA (reference sequence). J was trimmed by 1 base and V by 6 bases; bases with no gene match: 3. The CDR3 sequence: CSARTGANTEAFF. For the CDR3, the DNA is TGCAGTGCGAGGACAGGGGCGAACACTGAAGCTTTCTTT.

This clonotype was detected a few times. The rearrangement uses TRBV28 and TRBJ2-7; D is perhaps TRBD2 (6 bases). Germline V gives CDR1 MDHEN, CDR2 SYDVKM. This CDR3 contains 15 residues. Trimming removed 5 bases at V and 6 bases at J, with 20 bases between. The CDR3 coding sequence is TGTGCCAGCAGTGCCTACTACGGGAGAGTTGTCGAGCAGTACTTC. This translates into CASSAYYGRVVEQYF.

There are a few counts of this clonotype. This sequence joins TRBV5-6 and TRBJ1-2, with TRBD1 as a possible D gene (5 bases). CDR1 is SGHDT, CDR2 YYEEEE, per germline. The CDR3 length is 13 residues. Trimming took off 0 bases at V and 7 bases at J, with 10 bases between the two ends. DNA of the CDR3: TGTGCCAGCAGCTTGGGACCAGGGTCTGGCTACACCTTC. This gives the protein CASSLGPGSGYTF. The full variable domain, its missing parts supplied by reference TRBV5-6 and TRBJ1-2, is DAGVTQSPTHLIKTRGQQVTLRCSPKSGHDTVSWYQQALGQGPQFIFQYYEEEERQRGNFPDRFSGHQFPNYSSELNVNALLLGDSALYLCASSLGPGSGYTFGSGTRLTVV.

This clonotype was counted a few times. The chain has TRBV20-1 and TRBJ2-7; TRBD1 agrees at 10 bases. The CDR3 sequence is 14 residues long. From germline, CDR1 is DFQATT and CDR2 SNEGSKA (reference sequence). The V gene end was trimmed by 6 bases and the J gene end by 2 bases; junction bases not matched to a gene: 7. The CDR3 spells CSARLDRGPYEQYF. DNA of the CDR3: TGCAGTGCCAGACTCGACAGGGGGCCCTACGAGCAGTACTTC.

This chain connects TRBV25-1 to TRBJ2-5; unclear D gene. The germline V gene has CDR1 MGHDK and CDR2 SYGVNS. The CDR3 extends over 13 amino acids. V lost 2 bases and J lost 2, with 6 bases in between. CDR3 residues: CASSEKGQETQYF. The DNA for the CDR3 is TGTGCCAGCAGTGAAAAGGGTCAAGAGACCCAGTACTTC.

The chain links TRBV7-6 to TRBJ2-7; 8 positions match TRBD2. Losses at the gene ends were 1 base for V and 4 bases for J; bases not matched to a gene: 12. The V gene's germline CDR1 is SGHVS and CDR2 FNYEAQ. The CDR3 extends over 17 amino acids. CDR3 region: CASSLERYGTRRYEQYF. The CDR3 bases are TGTGCCAGCAGCTTAGAGAGGTATGGGACTAGACGGTACGAGCAGTACTTC.

This clonotype appeared many times. The chain links TRBV7-2 to TRBJ1-5; D is unresolved. The germline V gene has CDR1 SGHTA and CDR2 FQGNSA. The CDR3 extends over 17 amino acids. Trimming removed 1 base at V and 4 bases at J, with 17 bases between. This CDR3 is CASSLGSHRPGNQPQHF. The CDR3 DNA follows: TGTGCCAGCAGCTTAGGGTCTCACAGACCTGGTAATCAGCCCCAGCATTTT.

This clonotype came up many times. The chain is built from TRBV28 and TRBJ2-7; D gene ambiguous. Trimming stripped 5 bases from V and 6 bases from J, with 14 bases between. Germline CDR1 and CDR2: MDHEN and SYDVKM. CDR3 length: 13 amino acids. CDR3: CASSPGRKGEQYF. The CDR3 DNA sequence: TGTGCCAGCAGTCCGGGCCGTAAGGGCGAGCAGTACTTC.

There are a few counts of this clonotype. CDR3 DNA: TGTGCCAGCAGGTGGCGGCATAGCACAGATACGCAGTATTTT. Its protein product is CASRWRHSTDTQYF. The chain has TRBV12-3 or TRBV12-4 and TRBJ2-3; D uncertain. CDR3 length equals 14 residues. The V end was cut by 6 bases, the J end by 0 bases, with 10 bases between.

This clonotype was seen a few times. The chain employs TRBV24-1 and TRBJ2-2; D unclear. The CDR3 covers 10 residues. Trimming cost V 8 bases and J 4 bases, with 1 base left between them. CDR1 and CDR2 from the germline V gene are KGHDR and SFDVKD. The DNA for the CDR3 is TGTGCCACCACCACCGGGGAGCTGTTTTTT. The encoded protein is CATTTGELFF.

This clonotype showed up just a few times. The rearrangement links TRBV5-6 to TRBJ2-5, with D tentatively TRBD1 or TRBD2 (7 bases each). Trimming took 0 bases from V and 7 from J, leaving 13 bases between them. Germline V lookup: CDR1 SGHDT, CDR2 YYEEEE. The CDR3 is made up of 14 amino acids. This chain's CDR3 is CASSLAAGGGTQYF. The CDR3 DNA follows: TGTGCCAGCAGCTTGGCTGCAGGGGGGGGGACCCAGTACTTC.

This clonotype has only a few counts. The CDR3 loop is CASSPGRGGRYEQYF. The CDR3 DNA reads as TGTGCCAGCAGTCCTGGTAGGGGGGGGCGGTACGAGCAGTACTTC. The genes are TRBV27 and TRBJ2-7; perhaps TRBD2 as D (7 bases). Trimming stripped 5 bases from V and 4 bases from J, with 18 bases between. CDR3 size: 15 residues. Germline CDR1 is MNHEY and CDR2 is SMNVEV (reference sequence).

V and J are TRBV7-2 and TRBJ2-1, with 9 bases aligning to TRBD2. The length of the CDR3 is 12 residues. With V trimmed by 4 bases and J by 15 bases, 7 bases remained unmatched. Germline V gene data show CDR1 as SGHTA and CDR2 as FQGNSA. Written as DNA, the CDR3 is TGTGCCAGCAGCTCGTTAGCGGGGGCCTGGTTCTTC. Translated: CASSSLAGAWFF.

The CDR3 region has the DNA TGTGCCAGCAGTCCGGAAGGGGGCGGATCCGAGCAGTACTTC. Its protein product is CASSPEGGGSEQYF. The chain has TRBV3-1 and TRBJ2-7; 7 nucleotides line up with TRBD1. From germline, CDR1 is LGHDT and CDR2 YNNKEL (reference sequence). The CDR3 contains 14 residues. V shed 6 bases and J 6 bases; nucleotides not matched to a gene: 11.

This clonotype was observed a few times. This sequence joins TRBV18 and TRBJ2-1, with 9 bases matching TRBD1. This CDR3 contains 15 residues. In germline, CDR1 is KGHSH, CDR2 LQKENI. V lost 4 bases and J lost 4; bases outside the gene matches: 5. CDR3 region: CASSRDRAGYNEQFF. The CDR3 nucleotides are TGTGCCAGCTCACGGGACAGGGCCGGGTACAATGAGCAGTTCTTC. Together with reference TRBV18 and TRBJ2-1, the CDR3 gives the full variable domain: NAGVMQNPRHLVRRRGQEARLRCSPMKGHSHVYWYRQLPEEGLKFMVYLQKENIIDESGMPKERFSAEFPKEGPSILRIQQVVRGDSAAYFCASSRDRAGYNEQFFGPGTRLTVL.

This clonotype has a single count. The chain couples TRBV19 to TRBJ2-7, with a tentative D call TRBD2 (6 bases). The V end lost 4 bases, the J end lost 0 bases, and 13 bases lay between the germline ends. The germline gives CDR1 LNHDA, CDR2 SQIVND (reference sequence). The CDR3 has 15 residues. The CDR3 region has the DNA TGTGCCAGTAGTAAAAAGCGGGCTTTCTCCTACGAGCAGTACTTC. The encoded protein is CASSKKRAFSYEQYF. The full variable domain, with the rest looked up from reference TRBV19 and TRBJ2-7, is DGGITQSPKYLFRKEGQNVTLSCEQNLNHDAMYWYRQDPGQGLRLIYYSQIVNDFQKGDIAEGYSVSREKKESFPLTVTSAQKNPTAFYLCASSKKRAFSYEQYFGPGTRLTVT.

This clonotype was counted between two and nine times. The chain uses TRBV7-3 and TRBJ2-2, with D possibly matching TRBD2 (5 bases). The CDR3 has 14 amino acids. Trimming shortened V by 4 bases and J by 5 bases, and 11 bases separated the two germline ends. Germline CDR1 and CDR2: SGHTA and FQGTGA. The CDR3 DNA follows: TGTGCCAGCAGCTCGCTAGCTAGGACCGGGGAGCTGTTTTTT. Amino acids: CASSSLARTGELFF.

There are a few counts of this clonotype. This chain links TRBV7-9 with TRBJ1-2; 8 bases line up with TRBD1. Trimming at V came to 4 bases and at J to 3 bases, leaving 7 bases not matched to a gene. The CDR3 runs to 15 residues. CDR1 and CDR2 (germline): SEHNR, FQNEAQ (reference sequence). The CDR3 DNA reads TGTGCCAGCAGCTCCCAGACAGGGGTTGACTATGGCTACACCTTC. This codes for CASSSQTGVDYGYTF.

This clonotype was found a few times. V and J are TRBV10-1 and TRBJ2-2; 11 nucleotides match TRBD2. Germline loops: CDR1 WNHNN, CDR2 SYGVQD (reference sequence). This CDR3 is 14 amino acids long. Germline trimming cut 3 bases from V and 7 bases from J; bases unmatched to any gene: 1. The DNA for the CDR3 is TGCGCCAGCAGTGAACTAGCGGGAGTCGGGGAGCTGTTTTTT. It yields the protein CASSELAGVGELFF.

This chain joins TRBV15 and TRBJ2-5; 14 bases map to TRBD2. The CDR3 consists of 17 residues. The germline V gene encodes CDR1 LNHNV and CDR2 YYDKDF (reference sequence). The ends lost 3 bases at V and 5 bases at J; junction bases unmatched: 8. The CDR3 DNA follows: TGTGCCACCAGCAGCATCATGACTAGCGGGAGGGCGGAGACCCAGTACTTC. Protein sequence: CATSSIMTSGRAETQYF.